The TCR beta chain under discussion was sequenced for a study of cytomegalovirus exposure and HLA in healthy donors. Points from the study as a whole: When a later analysis compared HLA-associated TCR beta chains with equally common others, the HLA-associated chains turned out to be more clonally expanded and to have lower generation probabilities. The only immune exposure information that was available was CMV serostatus. Indistinguishable V segments, including TRBV6-2 and TRBV6-3, were excluded.

This clone showed up just a few times. Its antigen is not known. This PCR relied on a set of 60 Vbeta primers and 13 Jbeta primers. Generated by immunoSEQ multiplex PCR, the TCRdb table keeps only in-frame clones and is missing some. This sample has approximately 130,000 clones, with around three quarters found just once. The ends lost 1 base at V and 10 bases at J; junction bases unmatched: 15. The CDR3 is 16 residues long. From germline, CDR1 is SGHRS and CDR2 YFSETQ. The chain uses TRBV5-1 and TRBJ2-3; TRBD2 matches at 7 bases. This clonotype was sampled from a woman aged 45 to 65 in good health and CMV-seronegative. The specimen sequenced was PBMCs. The chain's CDR3 is CASSLIGGEAVEAQYF. The CDR3 coding sequence is TGCGCCAGCAGCTTGATTGGGGGGGAGGCCGTCGAGGCGCAGTATTTT.